This TCR beta chain derives from a study of blood T cell repertoires in COVID-19. Study overall: There were acute and convalescent COVID-19 samples, and they came from the United States, Italy and Spain. Nucleic acid was either cDNA or gDNA, and it came from T cells, B-cell-depleted T cells, or PBMCs.

In the original workflow: Estimates of nucleated cell counts were drawn from the amplification of reference gene primers. Sequenced by immunoSEQ multiplex PCR; TCRdb stores in-frame clones only, minus some. For V, J and clone size, that table is used; D and trimming come from the DNA. The table lists more than 35,000 clones, less than 70% of them singletons. The CDR3 runs 13 residues. V gave up 3 bases and J gave up 5 bases, with 14 bases separating them. Germline-derived CDR1 and CDR2 are GTSNPN and SVGIG (reference sequence). The receptor was derived from an elderly man with acute or convalescent COVID-19. Source material: peripheral blood. The chain combines TRBV30 with TRBJ2-7; no definite D call. This chain's CDR3 is CAWRAPPSDEQYF. The DNA for the CDR3 is TGTGCCTGGAGGGCACCCCCCAGTGACGAGCAGTACTTC.